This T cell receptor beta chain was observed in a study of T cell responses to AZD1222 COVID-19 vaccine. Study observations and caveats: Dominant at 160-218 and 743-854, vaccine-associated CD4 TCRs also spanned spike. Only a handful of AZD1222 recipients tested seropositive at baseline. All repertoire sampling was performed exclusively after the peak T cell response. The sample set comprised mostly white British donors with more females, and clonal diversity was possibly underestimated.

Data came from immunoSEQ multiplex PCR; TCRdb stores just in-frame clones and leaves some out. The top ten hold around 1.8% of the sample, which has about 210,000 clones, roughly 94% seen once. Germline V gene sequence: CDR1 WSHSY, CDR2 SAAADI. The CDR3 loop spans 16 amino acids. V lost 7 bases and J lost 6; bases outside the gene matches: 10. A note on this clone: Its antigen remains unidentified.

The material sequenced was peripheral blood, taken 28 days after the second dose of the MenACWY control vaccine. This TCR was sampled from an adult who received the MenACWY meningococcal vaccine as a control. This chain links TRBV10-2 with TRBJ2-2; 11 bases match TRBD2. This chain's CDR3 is CASNKGLAGGAGELFF. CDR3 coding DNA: TGCGCCAGCAACAAAGGGCTAGCGGGAGGTGCCGGGGAGCTGTTTTTT.